This record looks at one T cell receptor (beta chain) sequence and its context. The sample comes from a study of CD8 T cells in Susac syndrome. RNA in amounts of roughly 0.5 to 1 ug was reverse transcribed with random hexamers. TCR beta CDR3 was amplified by immunoSEQ multiplex PCR. This amplification extended across 54 Vbeta and 13 Jbeta segments. TCRdb recomputed calls from the immunoSEQ multiplex PCR reads with MiXCR, one row per CDR3 protein. The sample has roughly 150,000 distinct CDR3 sequences; 95% to 96% are singletons. TEMRA cells were enriched by FACS, while CD8+ and CD4+ T cells were obtained through a negative isolation that was performed magnetically. J was trimmed by 1 base and V by 5 bases; bases with no gene match: 4. The V gene's germline CDR1 is DFQATT and CDR2 SNEGSKA (reference sequence). There are 13 residues in the CDR3.

The chain uses TRBV20-1 and TRBJ1-1; 7 bases fit TRBD1. The sequence came from a human donor with multiple sclerosis. Sequences were obtained from CD8+ T cells from PBMCs. This CDR3 reads CSAGGTANTEAFF. CDR3 DNA: TGCAGTGCTGGAGGGACAGCGAACACTGAAGCTTTCTTT.